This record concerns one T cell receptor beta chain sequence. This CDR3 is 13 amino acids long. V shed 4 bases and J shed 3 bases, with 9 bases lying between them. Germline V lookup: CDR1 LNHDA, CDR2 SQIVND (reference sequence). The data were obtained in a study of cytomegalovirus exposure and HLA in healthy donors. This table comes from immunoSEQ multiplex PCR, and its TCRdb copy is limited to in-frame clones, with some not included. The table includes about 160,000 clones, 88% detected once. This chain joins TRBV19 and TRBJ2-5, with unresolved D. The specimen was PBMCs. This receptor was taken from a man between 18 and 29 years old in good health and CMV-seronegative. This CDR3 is CASSRQKKETQYF. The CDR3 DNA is TGTGCCAGTAGTAGGCAGAAAAAAGAGACCCAGTACTTC.